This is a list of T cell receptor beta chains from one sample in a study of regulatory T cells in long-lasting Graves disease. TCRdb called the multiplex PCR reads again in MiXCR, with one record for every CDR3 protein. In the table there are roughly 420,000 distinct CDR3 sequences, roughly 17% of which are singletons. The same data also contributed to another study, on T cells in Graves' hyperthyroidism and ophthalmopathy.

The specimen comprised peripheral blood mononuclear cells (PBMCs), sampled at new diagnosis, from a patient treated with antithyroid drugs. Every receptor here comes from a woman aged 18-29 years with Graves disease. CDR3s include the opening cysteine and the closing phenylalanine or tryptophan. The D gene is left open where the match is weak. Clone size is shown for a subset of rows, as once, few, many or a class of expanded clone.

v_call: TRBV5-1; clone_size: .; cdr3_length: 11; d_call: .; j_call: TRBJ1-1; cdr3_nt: TGCGCCAGCAGCTCGAGGGGTGAAGCTTTCTTT; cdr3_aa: CASSSRGEAFF
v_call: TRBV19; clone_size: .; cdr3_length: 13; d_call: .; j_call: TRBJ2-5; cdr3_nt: TGTGCCAGCGCGGACCGCTCCTTTCAGACCCAGTACTTC; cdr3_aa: CASADRSFQTQYF
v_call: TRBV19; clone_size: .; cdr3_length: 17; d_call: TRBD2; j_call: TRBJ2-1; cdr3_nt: TGTGCCAGTAGTATAAGAGCTCCGGGCGGGAGGGCCGCTGAGCAGTTCTTC; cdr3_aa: CASSIRAPGGRAAEQFF
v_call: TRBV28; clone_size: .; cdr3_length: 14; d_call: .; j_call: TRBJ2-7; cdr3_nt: TGTGCCAGCAGTTTTACACAGGGAAGGGACGAGCAGTACTTC; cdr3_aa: CASSFTQGRDEQYF
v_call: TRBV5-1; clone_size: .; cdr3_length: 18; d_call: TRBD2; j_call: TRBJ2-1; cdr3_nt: TGCGCCAGCAGCGCCCTGACTAGCGGCTACGACTCCTACAATGAGCAGTTCTTC; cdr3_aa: CASSALTSGYDSYNEQFF
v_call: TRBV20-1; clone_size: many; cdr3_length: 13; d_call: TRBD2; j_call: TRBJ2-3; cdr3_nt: TGCAGTGCTGAGCGGGAGGGCCCAGATACGCAGTATTTT; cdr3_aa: CSAEREGPDTQYF
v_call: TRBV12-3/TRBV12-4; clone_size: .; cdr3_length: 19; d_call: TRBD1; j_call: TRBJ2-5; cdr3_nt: TGTGCCAGCAGTACGCACACCGGGACAGGGGGCGCCCCGGGGGAGACCCAGTACTTC; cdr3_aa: CASSTHTGTGGAPGETQYF
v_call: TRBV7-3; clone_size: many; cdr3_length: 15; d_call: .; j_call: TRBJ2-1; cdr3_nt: TGTGCCAGCAGCTTAAGTGGGGGCTCCTACAATGAGCAGTTCTTC; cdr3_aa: CASSLSGGSYNEQFF
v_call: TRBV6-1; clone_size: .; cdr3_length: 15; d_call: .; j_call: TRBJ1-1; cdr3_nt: TGTGCCAGCAACTTTCCCCCGGGGGGCCAAACTGAAGCTTTCTTT; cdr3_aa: CASNFPPGGQTEAFF
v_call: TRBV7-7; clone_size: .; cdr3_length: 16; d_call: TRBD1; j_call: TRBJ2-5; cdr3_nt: TGTGCTAGCAGCTTAACCGACAGGGGGCCCCAAGAGACCCAGTACTTC; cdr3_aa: CASSLTDRGPQETQYF
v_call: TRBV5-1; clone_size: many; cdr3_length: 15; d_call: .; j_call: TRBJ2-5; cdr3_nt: TGCGCCAGCAGCTTGGAGGCGGGCCCTCAAGAGACCCAGTACTTC; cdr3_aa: CASSLEAGPQETQYF
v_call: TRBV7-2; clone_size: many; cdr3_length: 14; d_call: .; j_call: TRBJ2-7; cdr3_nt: TGTGCCAGCAGCTTCGATAGCGGCTCCTACGAGCAGTACTTC; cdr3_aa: CASSFDSGSYEQYF
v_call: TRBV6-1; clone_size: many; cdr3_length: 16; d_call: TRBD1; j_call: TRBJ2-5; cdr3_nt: TGTGCCAGCAGTGAAGCGGGGACAGCGGTAACGGAGACCCAGTACTTC; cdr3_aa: CASSEAGTAVTETQYF
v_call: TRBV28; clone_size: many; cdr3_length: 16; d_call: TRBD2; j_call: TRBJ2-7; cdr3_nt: TGTGCCAGCAGTTCCCCAAGGGGAGGGCACCACTACGAGCAGTACTTC; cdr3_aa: CASSSPRGGHHYEQYF
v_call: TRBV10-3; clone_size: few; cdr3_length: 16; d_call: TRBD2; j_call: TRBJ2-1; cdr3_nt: TGCGCCATCAGTGAGTCGACTCCTAGCGGGATCGGTGAGCAGTTCTTC; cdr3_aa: CAISESTPSGIGEQFF